This T cell receptor (beta chain) was retrieved from a study of T cell changes during pregnancy in multiple sclerosis. The V gene's germline CDR1 is MNHNS and CDR2 SASEGT. CDR3 length: 14 amino acids. V gave up 4 bases and J gave up 2 bases; unmatched junction bases: 3. Only in-frame clones appear in the TCRdb table, and some are missing; sequencing was by immunoSEQ multiplex PCR. Altogether around 92,000 clones are present, just under 95% being singletons, with the ten largest covering around 4.5%. Sequencing was performed on peripheral blood, taken in the first trimester of pregnancy. This chain connects TRBV6-1 to TRBJ2-7, with TRBD1 matching 9 bases. The sequence was collected from a female donor with multiple sclerosis, enrolled in a pregnancy study. DNA of the CDR3: TGTGCCAGCAGTGGGGACAGGGCGCCCTACGAGCAGTACTTC. It codes for CASSGDRAPYEQYF.